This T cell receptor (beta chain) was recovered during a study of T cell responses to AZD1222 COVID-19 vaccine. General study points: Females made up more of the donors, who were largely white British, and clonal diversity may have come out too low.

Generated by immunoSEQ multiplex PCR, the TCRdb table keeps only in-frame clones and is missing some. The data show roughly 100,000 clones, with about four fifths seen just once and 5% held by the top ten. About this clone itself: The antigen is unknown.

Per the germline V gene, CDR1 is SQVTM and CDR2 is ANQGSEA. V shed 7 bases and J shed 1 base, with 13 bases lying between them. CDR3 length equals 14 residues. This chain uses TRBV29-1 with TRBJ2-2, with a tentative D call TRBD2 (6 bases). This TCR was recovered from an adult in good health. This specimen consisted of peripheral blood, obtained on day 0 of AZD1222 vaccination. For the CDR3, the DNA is TGCAGCGGGGGCCTCGGGGGGAACACCGGGGAGCTGTTTTTT. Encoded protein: CSGGLGGNTGELFF.